These T cell receptor beta chains were read from a single sample in a study of PD-L1 blockade in urothelial cancer. The assay was immunoSEQ multiplex PCR, and TCRdb's table has in-frame clones only and misses some. Among about 56,000 clones listed, roughly 85% were seen once. The sequencing used PBMCs, collected around atezolizumab (anti-PD-L1) treatment. These TCRs come from an older man with urothelial cancer. CDR3s include the opening cysteine and the closing phenylalanine or tryptophan. A D gene is named only where the DNA matches it firmly. Some rows mark clone size as missing; the rest say once, few, many or name a class of expanded clone.

j_call clone_size d_call v_call cdr3_aa cdr3_nt
TRBJ2-2 - TRBD1 TRBV30 CACSTGVTGELFF TGTGCCTGCTCGACAGGGGTCACCGGGGAGCTGTTTTTT
TRBJ2-7 - TRBD1 TRBV7-6 CASSRGQGNVHEQYF TGTGCCAGCAGCCGCGGACAGGGGAATGTCCACGAGCAGTACTTC
TRBJ2-3 - - TRBV11-2 CASSGGRGRGDRYAYF TGTGCCAGCAGCGGAGGGCGGGGCAGGGGGGACAGATACGCGTATTTT
TRBJ2-2 - TRBD1 TRBV5-6 CASSSWDRDTGELFF TGTGCCAGCAGCTCCTGGGACAGGGACACCGGGGAGCTGTTTTTT
TRBJ2-3 - - TRBV20-1 CSASVDRYAYF TGCAGTGCTAGTGTCGACAGATACGCGTATTTT
TRBJ1-3 - - TRBV4-1 CASSQDVTGPSGNTIYF TGCGCCAGCAGCCAAGATGTGACAGGACCCTCTGGAAACACCATATATTTT
TRBJ1-1 - - TRBV19 CASKEMENTEAFF TGTGCCAGTAAGGAGATGGAGAACACTGAAGCTTTCTTT
TRBJ2-1 - - TRBV6-1 CASSAPRSGPYNEQFF TGTGCCAGCAGTGCCCCGAGGAGCGGCCCCTACAATGAGCAGTTCTTC
TRBJ2-7 - TRBD1 TRBV7-9 CASSPSWTGGKDEQYF TGTGCCAGCAGCCCGTCTTGGACAGGGGGTAAAGACGAGCAGTACTTC
TRBJ2-5 - TRBD1 TRBV6-1 CASSSGTGEETQYF TGTGCCAGCAGTTCCGGGACAGGGGAAGAGACCCAGTACTTC
TRBJ2-1 - - TRBV6-6 CASSLAMTYNEQFF TGTGCCAGCAGTTTAGCCATGACCTACAATGAGCAGTTCTTC
TRBJ2-7 - TRBD1 TRBV28 CASSLGDRVRAYEQYF TGTGCCAGCAGTTTAGGGGACAGGGTGCGTGCCTACGAGCAGTACTTC
TRBJ2-2 once TRBD2 TRBV2 CASSLGGLAGDTNTGELFF TGTGCCAGCAGTCTAGGGGGACTAGCGGGAGATACGAACACCGGGGAGCTGTTTTTT
TRBJ1-5 few - TRBV6-6 CASSYSDGGGHQPQHF TGTGCCAGCAGTTACTCCGACGGGGGAGGGCATCAGCCCCAGCATTTT
TRBJ2-4 - TRBD2 TRBV19 CASSKVAGGAKNIQYF TGTGCCAGTAGTAAGGTAGCGGGAGGAGCCAAAAACATTCAGTACTTC
TRBJ2-2 - - TRBV6-1 CASSDLGSGELFF TGTGCCAGCAGTGACCTAGGATCTGGGGAGCTGTTTTTT
TRBJ2-3 - TRBD2 TRBV28 CASSSAGAGAEDTQYF TGTGCCAGCAGTTCGGCTGGGGCGGGAGCGGAAGATACGCAGTATTTT
TRBJ2-7 - - TRBV11-3 CASSKHRDSSYEQYF TGTGCCAGCAGCAAACACAGGGATAGCTCCTACGAGCAGTACTTC
TRBJ1-2 - TRBD1 TRBV7-6 CASSLGTGGDGYTF TGTGCCAGCAGCCTAGGGACAGGGGGTGACGGCTACACCTTC
TRBJ2-1 many TRBD2 TRBV6-6 CASTGLGNEQFF TGTGCCAGCACTGGACTAGGCAATGAGCAGTTCTTC
TRBJ1-2 - TRBD1 TRBV28 CASSRATGRGYTF TGTGCCAGCAGTCGAGCGACAGGGCGAGGCTACACCTTC
TRBJ2-2 once - TRBV11-2 CASSLDSRGWETGELFF TGTGCCAGCAGCTTAGATAGCAGGGGTTGGGAGACCGGGGAGCTGTTTTTT
TRBJ2-1 - TRBD2 TRBV5-1 CASSTMGGSSGSEQFF TGCGCCAGCAGCACCATGGGGGGTAGTAGCGGGAGCGAGCAGTTCTTC
TRBJ2-7 - TRBD2 TRBV6-5 CASSYFTTSGIYEQYF TGTGCCAGCAGTTATTTCACGACTAGCGGGATTTACGAGCAGTACTTC
TRBJ2-2 - - TRBV5-1 CASSLAGGLRGGELFF TGCGCCAGCAGCTTGGCCGGGGGGCTCCGGGGCGGGGAGCTGTTTTTT
TRBJ1-5 - TRBD1 TRBV4-2 CASSQEQGAVNQPQHF TGTGCCAGCAGCCAGGAACAGGGGGCAGTCAATCAGCCCCAGCATTTT
TRBJ2-2 - TRBD1 TRBV27 CASNGQGIGELFF TGTGCCAGCAACGGACAGGGGATCGGGGAGCTGTTTTTT
TRBJ2-2 - - TRBV7-2 CASSDLGGTGELFF TGTGCCAGCAGCGACCTCGGGGGAACCGGGGAGCTGTTTTTT
TRBJ2-2 - - TRBV7-9 CASSLGGRGPTGELFF TGTGCCAGCAGCTTAGGGGGCAGGGGCCCCACCGGGGAGCTGTTTTTT
TRBJ1-2 - TRBD1 TRBV9 CASSRTGANYGYTF TGTGCCAGCAGTCGGACAGGGGCGAACTATGGCTACACCTTC
TRBJ1-2 - TRBD1 TRBV29-1 CSVATQGAYGYTF TGCAGCGTTGCGACACAGGGGGCTTATGGCTACACCTTC
TRBJ2-5 - - TRBV9 CASSIPDYQETQYF TGTGCCAGCAGCATTCCCGACTATCAAGAGACCCAGTACTTC
TRBJ2-1 - TRBD2 TRBV5-6 CASSLNGRVPNEQFF TGTGCCAGCAGCTTGAACGGGAGGGTTCCCAATGAGCAGTTCTTC
TRBJ1-1 - - TRBV9 CASSVTGRMNTEAFF TGTGCCAGCAGCGTTACAGGGCGAATGAACACTGAAGCTTTCTTT
TRBJ2-7 - - TRBV5-4 CASSDSGGNHYEQYF TGTGCCAGCAGCGATTCCGGCGGGAACCACTACGAGCAGTACTTC
TRBJ2-1 - TRBD2 TRBV6-1 CASSEMASGSREQFF TGTGCCAGCAGTGAAATGGCTAGCGGAAGCCGGGAGCAGTTCTTC
TRBJ2-7 - TRBD2 TRBV9 CASSPLAGAYEQYF TGTGCCAGCAGCCCCCTCGCGGGAGCCTACGAGCAGTACTTC
TRBJ1-2 - TRBD1 TRBV9 CASSAGQGFYGYTF TGTGCCAGCAGCGCGGGACAGGGCTTCTATGGCTACACCTTC
TRBJ2-7 - TRBD2 TRBV5-1 CASSLGGRAYEQYF TGCGCCAGCAGCTTAGGCGGGAGGGCTTACGAGCAGTACTTC
TRBJ1-2 - - TRBV6-1 CASRLGSGYTF TGTGCCAGCAGGTTGGGCTCCGGCTACACCTTC
TRBJ2-1 - TRBD2 TRBV9 CASSAIAGSSYNEQFF TGTGCCAGCAGCGCGATAGCGGGGAGCTCCTACAATGAGCAGTTCTTC
TRBJ2-6 - - TRBV28 CASSLHGVSGANVLTF TGTGCCAGCAGTTTACACGGAGTCTCTGGGGCCAACGTCCTGACTTTC
TRBJ1-4 - - TRBV28 CASSPPDGNNEKLFF TGTGCCAGCAGCCCCCCGGACGGGAATAATGAAAAACTGTTTTTT
TRBJ2-7 - TRBD2 TRBV7-3 CASSLQGTSLGEQYF TGTGCCAGCAGCTTACAAGGGACTAGCTTAGGGGAGCAGTACTTC
TRBJ1-1 - - TRBV28 CASSWEGRNTEAFF TGTGCCAGCAGTTGGGAGGGTCGGAACACTGAAGCTTTCTTT
TRBJ2-7 - TRBD1 TRBV6-7 CASRPLRDRESYEQYF TGTGCCAGCAGACCCCTGCGGGACAGGGAGTCCTACGAGCAGTACTTC
TRBJ2-3 - TRBD2 TRBV11-2 CASRKLRGRSTDTQYF TGTGCCAGCAGGAAGCTCCGCGGGAGGAGCACAGATACGCAGTATTTT
TRBJ1-5 - - TRBV10-3 CAISATGDSNQPQHF TGTGCCATCAGTGCAACGGGGGATAGCAATCAGCCCCAGCATTTT